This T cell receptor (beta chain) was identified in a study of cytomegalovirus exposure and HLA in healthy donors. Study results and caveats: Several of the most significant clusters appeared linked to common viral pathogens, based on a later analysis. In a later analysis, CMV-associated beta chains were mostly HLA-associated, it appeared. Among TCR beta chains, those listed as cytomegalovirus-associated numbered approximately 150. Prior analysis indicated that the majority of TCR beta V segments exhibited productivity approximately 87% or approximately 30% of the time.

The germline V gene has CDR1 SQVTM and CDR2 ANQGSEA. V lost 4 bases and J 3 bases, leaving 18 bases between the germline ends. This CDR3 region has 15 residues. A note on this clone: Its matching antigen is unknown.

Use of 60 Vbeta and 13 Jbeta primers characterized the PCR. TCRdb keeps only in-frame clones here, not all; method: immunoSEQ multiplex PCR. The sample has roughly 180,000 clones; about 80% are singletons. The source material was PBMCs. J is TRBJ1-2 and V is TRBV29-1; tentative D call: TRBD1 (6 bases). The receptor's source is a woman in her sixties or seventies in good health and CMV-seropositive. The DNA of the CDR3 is TGCAGCGTTGCAGCGGGGGCAGGGTGGGACTATGGCTACACCTTC. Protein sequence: CSVAAGAGWDYGYTF.